This T cell receptor beta chain was captured by sequencing in a study of early T cells in non-severe SARS-CoV-2 infection. The study, taken as a whole, reports: Matching against VDJdb likely underestimated virus-specific expansions, favoring anti-spike CD8.

Unique molecular identifiers (one per individual cDNA molecule) were attached. TCRdb used MiXCR to reprocess the 5' RACE reads, holding one entry per CDR3 protein. Of about 87,000 distinct CDR3 sequences listed, around 15% were seen once; the top ten hold roughly 6.5%. This clonotype showed up just a few times. Its antigen remains unidentified. The sequence derives from an adult who was a healthcare worker with PCR-confirmed SARS-CoV-2 infection or an uninfected control (not recorded which). Sequencing was performed on whole blood.

The CDR3 region is CASSHGTGFYGYTF. CDR3 sequence (DNA): TGCGCCAGCAGCCATGGGACAGGGTTCTATGGCTACACCTTC. The chain has TRBV4-1 and TRBJ1-2, with 9 bases aligning to TRBD1. The junction had 3 bases not matched to a gene; V was cut back by 3 bases and J by 4 bases. Germline V lookup: CDR1 MGHRA, CDR2 YSYEKL. This CDR3 has 14 residues.